This T cell receptor delta chain was identified in a study of Vδ1+ human thymocytes. Thymocytes were sorted as CD3+ TCRVdelta1+ TCRVdelta2- after alphabeta T cell depletion. Between about 98% and 99.6% of sorted thymocytes were Vdelta1+. This clone has just a few counts. The antigen remains unidentified. Trimming pared 0 bases from V and 0 bases from J, leaving 20 bases between. CDR3 length: 19 residues. Per the germline V gene, CDR1 is TSWWSYY and CDR2 is QGS. The study's findings and limits: Many TRG clonotypes were shared between donors; TRD repertoires were essentially private. Thymic delta-chain repertoires held about 20% Vdelta2 sequences and few Vdelta3, despite high sort purity. Thymic TRG and TRD repertoires appeared highly polyclonal, with Gaussian CDR3 length distributions.

Sequences come from RNA converted to cDNA by reverse transcription. CDR3 amplicons came from multiplex PCR with pooled V-gene forward and constant-region reverse primers. TCRdb re-processed the multiplex PCR reads using CATT. Here the sample spans about 25,000 delta-chain clones, roughly 6.7% being singletons. The rearrangement uses TRDV1 and TRDJ1; a possible D gene is TRDD3 (5 bases). The specimen sequenced was Vdelta1+ gamma-delta thymocytes from the thymus. Subset given: FACS-sorted CD3+ TCRalphabeta- TCRVdelta1+ TCRVdelta2- thymocytes. The source is a girl under three years old who had congenital heart surgery. The CDR3 here is CALGELPGGPNLYTDKLIF. In nucleotides, the CDR3 is TGTGCTCTTGGGGAACTTCCCGGGGGTCCCAACCTCTACACCGATAAACTCATCTTT.